Below, 14 T cell receptor beta chains from the same sample are listed, as sequenced in a study of cytomegalovirus exposure and HLA in healthy donors. Repertoires were generated with immunoSEQ multiplex PCR, while TCRdb's copy carries only in-frame clones and drops some. The repertoire holds fewer than 350,000 clones, with roughly 90% as singletons. Sequenced sample: PBMCs. These receptors were collected from a woman aged 18-35 years in good health and CMV-seronegative.

The chain combines TRBV5-6 with TRBJ1-5, with D perhaps TRBD1 (5 bases). The germline gives CDR1 SGHDT, CDR2 YYEEEE. V was pared by 4 bases and J by 3 bases, with 11 bases between. The CDR3 runs 14 residues. The CDR3, as DNA: TGTGCCAGCAGCCCAGGACACACCAATCAGCCCCAGCATTTT. Its translation is CASSPGHTNQPQHF.

Written as DNA, the CDR3 is TGTGCTAGTGGTTTGGTACACGGGGGAACTGAAGCTTTCTTT. It encodes CASGLVHGGTEAFF. The rearrangement joins TRBV12-5 to TRBJ1-1; a possible D gene is TRBD1 (5 bases). The germline gives CDR1 LGHNT, CDR2 FRNRAP. Trimming cost V 0 bases and J 5 bases, with 10 bases left between them. The CDR3 spans 14 residues.

The chain is built from TRBV4-2 and TRBJ2-2; TRBD1 aligns across 12 bases. Looked up from germline, CDR1 is LGHNA and CDR2 is YNFKEQ. The CDR3 covers 17 residues. The junction had 9 bases not matched to a gene; V was cut back by 3 bases and J by 7 bases. CDR3 region: CASSQEGTGGRVGELFF. The CDR3 DNA follows: TGTGCCAGCAGCCAGGAAGGGACAGGGGGCCGTGTCGGGGAGCTGTTTTTT.

This clone was seen a few times. The rearrangement uses TRBV7-8 and TRBJ1-5, with 9 bases lining up with TRBD1. V shed 3 bases and J 6 bases; nucleotides not matched to a gene: 9. Germline V gene lookup returns CDR1 SGHVS and CDR2 FQNEAQ. CDR3 length: 16 residues. Written as DNA, the CDR3 is TGTGCCAGCAGCTTGAAACAGGGGGCGCTTGGTCAGCCCCAGCATTTT. Its protein product is CASSLKQGALGQPQHF.

This chain links TRBV18 with TRBJ1-1, with 10 nucleotides matching TRBD1. Germline V gene lookup returns CDR1 KGHSH and CDR2 LQKENI. The trim removed 1 base at V and 0 bases at J, leaving 5 bases unmatched. This CDR3 has 17 amino acids. The CDR3 region is CASSPRDRGPMNTEAFF. The DNA for the CDR3 is TGTGCCAGCTCACCACGGGACAGGGGACCCATGAACACTGAAGCTTTCTTT.

In DNA, the CDR3 is TGTGCCATCCAGGGGGCATTGAACACTGAAGCTTTCTTT. It specifies CAIQGALNTEAFF. The rearrangement joins TRBV10-3 to TRBJ1-1, with TRBD1 matching over 8 bases. Unmatched junction bases numbered 2, after V lost 8 bases and J lost 0 bases. Germline CDR1 and CDR2: ENHRY and SYGVKD. CDR3 length equals 13 residues.

The chain carries TRBV29-1 and TRBJ1-2; 7 bases agree with TRBD1. The CDR3 contains 15 residues. Germline lookup yields CDR1 SQVTM and CDR2 ANQGSEA. V lost 2 bases to trimming and J lost 8 bases; unmatched junction nucleotides: 14. The CDR3 is CSVENVSQGDKGYTF. The CDR3 coding sequence is TGCAGCGTTGAAAATGTCTCCCAGGGGGATAAAGGCTACACCTTC.

This clone was seen just once. J is TRBJ2-1 and V is TRBV6-5; 7 nucleotides line up with TRBD2. Unmatched junction bases numbered 8, after V lost 6 bases and J lost 3 bases. The CDR3 has 15 amino acids. CDR1 is MNHEY, CDR2 SVGAGI, per germline. CDR3 nucleotides: TGTGCCAGCAGGAGTTCCGGGACTAACTACAATGAGCAGTTCTTC. It yields the protein CASRSSGTNYNEQFF.

The J gene is TRBJ2-2, the V gene TRBV10-3, with D perhaps TRBD1 (6 bases). This CDR3 comprises 14 residues. Germline V gene sequence: CDR1 ENHRY, CDR2 SYGVKD. V dropped 10 bases and J dropped 0 bases, with 12 bases sitting between them. CDR3 residues: CATRDMANTGELFF. Here the CDR3 DNA reads TGTGCCACCCGGGACATGGCGAACACCGGGGAGCTGTTTTTT.

The V call is TRBV9, the J call TRBJ2-7; 8 nucleotides match TRBD1. Germline lookup yields CDR1 SGDLS and CDR2 YYNGEE. The CDR3 covers 16 residues. With V trimmed by 2 bases and J by 3 bases, 10 bases remained unmatched. CDR3 in amino acids: CASSVGQGAGNYEQYF. The CDR3 nucleotides are TGTGCCAGCAGCGTCGGCCAGGGGGCGGGGAACTACGAGCAGTACTTC.

The V and J genes are TRBV23-1 and TRBJ2-1; 8 nucleotides align to TRBD2. TRBV23-1 is recorded as an ORF, its role being uncertain. V lost 11 bases, J lost 4 bases, and 7 bases stayed unmatched. CDR3 length: 13 residues. The CDR3 region is CARGTRIYNEQFF. The CDR3 DNA follows: TGCGCCCGAGGGACTAGAATATACAATGAGCAGTTCTTC.

The gene calls are TRBV7-2 and TRBJ2-7; 14 nucleotides align to TRBD2. Unmatched junction bases numbered 7, after V lost 5 bases and J lost 4 bases. The germline gives CDR1 SGHTA, CDR2 FQGNSA. The CDR3 is 16 amino acids. The CDR3 loop reads CASSLSGTSGSYEQYF. CDR3 nucleotide sequence: TGTGCCAGCAGCCTCTCCGGGACTAGCGGGAGTTACGAGCAGTACTTC.

V gene TRBV7-6 combines with J gene TRBJ2-5; TRBD2 matches at 10 bases. The CDR3 sequence is 19 residues long. Germline CDR1 SGHVS, CDR2 FNYEAQ. J lost 4 bases, V lost 1 base, and 15 bases had no gene match. The CDR3 bases are TGTGCCAGCAGCTTAGATGCTAGCGGGAGTTGGGATAAAGTAGAGACCCAGTACTTC. This translates into CASSLDASGSWDKVETQYF.

This clone was detected only once. V usage is TRBV5-1 and J usage is TRBJ1-1, with no clear D. V was shortened by 0 bases and J by 4 bases, with 16 bases between the two germline ends. Per germline, CDR1 SGHRS and CDR2 YFSETQ. This CDR3 region has 16 residues. CDR3 residues: CASSLVPRPEGTEAFF. In DNA, the CDR3 is TGCGCCAGCAGCTTGGTCCCCCGACCCGAGGGCACTGAAGCTTTCTTT.